A single count supports the clone carrying this TCR beta chain. These data originate in a study of blood T cell repertoires in COVID-19. Overall study: Samples taken during acute and convalescent COVID-19 were collected in the United States, Italy and Spain. Nucleic acid was either cDNA or gDNA, and it came from T cells, B-cell-depleted T cells, or PBMCs.

Authors' data handling: Amplified reference gene primers provided the basis for estimating nucleated cell counts. Method: immunoSEQ multiplex PCR; TCRdb's copy keeps in-frame clones and lacks some. That table gives V, J and clone size, and the DNA gave D and trimming. The sample carries about 36,000 clones, 85% recorded once. The CDR3 extends over 13 amino acids. V lost 3 bases and J 13 bases, leaving 13 bases between the germline ends. Germline V gene sequence: CDR1 LGHDT, CDR2 YNNKEL (reference sequence). Sequenced sample: peripheral blood. J is TRBJ1-6 and V is TRBV3-1 (or the pseudogene TRBV3-2); D is undetermined. The source of this sequence is a human donor in a cohort sampled during active COVID-19. Here the CDR3 DNA reads TGTGCCAGCAGCCACGGAAGCGGAGGGCCCCTCCACTTT. This gives the protein CASSHGSGGPLHF.